The sequence of this T cell receptor (beta chain) was determined in a study of identifying expanded T cells in peripheral blood. In regard to this clone: The antigen is unknown.

Profiling relied on immunoSEQ multiplex PCR, and the TCRdb table lists in-frame clones only, not all of them. Altogether about 130,000 clones are present, 75% to 90% being singletons, with the ten largest covering around 8.4%. Healthy donors had no documented immune events, such as infections, while sampled. Study observations and caveats: Technical replicates showed about 1.2 changed clones; roughly two weeks approximately 15; four weeks 19. Approximately two-week clone count variance significantly increased as total template count grew.

V lost 5 bases, J lost 4 bases, and 11 bases lay in between. Germline-derived CDR1 and CDR2 are MNHEY and SVGAGI. This CDR3 spans 14 amino acids. The clonotype originates from a person aged 18 to 70 in good health. Specimen: blood. V usage is TRBV6-5 and J usage is TRBJ1-4; D gene unclear. The CDR3 DNA follows: TGTGCCAGCAGTCCCATTGAACATAATGAAAAACTGTTTTTT. Translation gives CASSPIEHNEKLFF.